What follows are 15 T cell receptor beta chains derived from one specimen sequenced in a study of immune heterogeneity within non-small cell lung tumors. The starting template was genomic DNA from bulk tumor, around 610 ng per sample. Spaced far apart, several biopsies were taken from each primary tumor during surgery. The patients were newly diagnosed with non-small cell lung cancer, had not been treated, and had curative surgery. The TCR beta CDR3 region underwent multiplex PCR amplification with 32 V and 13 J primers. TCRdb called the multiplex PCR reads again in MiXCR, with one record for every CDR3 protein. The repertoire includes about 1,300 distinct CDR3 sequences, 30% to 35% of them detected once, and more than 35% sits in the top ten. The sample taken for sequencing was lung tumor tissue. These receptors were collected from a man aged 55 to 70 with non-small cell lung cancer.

The CDR3 coding sequence is TGTGCCTGGAGGGGGGGACTAGCGGGGTCCTACAATGAGCAGTTCTTC. Its protein product is CAWRGGLAGSYNEQFF. The chain couples TRBV30 to TRBJ2-1, with 13 bases fitting TRBD2. CDR3 size: 16 residues. V lost 3 bases and J lost 1; bases outside the gene matches: 3. CDR1 is GTSNPN and CDR2 is SVGIG in the germline V gene (reference sequence).

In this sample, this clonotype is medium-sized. The chain's CDR3 is CASSLARQGAGTDTQYF. The CDR3 nucleotides read TGTGCCAGCAGCTTAGCGCGCCAGGGCGCGGGCACAGATACGCAGTATTTT. V and J are TRBV11-1 and TRBJ2-3; D is possibly TRBD1 (5 bases). The CDR3 sequence is 17 residues long. V lost 0 bases and J 1 base, leaving 14 bases between the germline ends. The germline V gene has CDR1 SGHAT and CDR2 FQDESV (reference sequence).

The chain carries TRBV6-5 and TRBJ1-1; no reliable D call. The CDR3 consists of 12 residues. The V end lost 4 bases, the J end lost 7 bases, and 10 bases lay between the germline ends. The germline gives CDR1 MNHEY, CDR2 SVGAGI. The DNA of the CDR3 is TGTGCCAGCAGTTCTCGACGGATTGAAGCTTTCTTT. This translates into CASSSRRIEAFF.

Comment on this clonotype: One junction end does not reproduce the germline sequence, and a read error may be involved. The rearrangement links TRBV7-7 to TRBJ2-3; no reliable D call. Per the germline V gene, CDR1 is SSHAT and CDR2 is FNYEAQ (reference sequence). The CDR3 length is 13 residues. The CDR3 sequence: CASSLAEADTQYF. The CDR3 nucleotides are TGTGCTAGCAGCTTAGCCGAGGCAGATACGCAGTATTTT.

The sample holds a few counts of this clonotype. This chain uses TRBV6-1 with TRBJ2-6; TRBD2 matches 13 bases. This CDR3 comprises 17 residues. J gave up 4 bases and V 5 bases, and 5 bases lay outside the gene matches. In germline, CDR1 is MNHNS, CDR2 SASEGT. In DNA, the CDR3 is TGTGCCAGCAGTCTTCGGACTAGCGGGAGAGGGGCCAACGTCCTGACTTTC. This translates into CASSLRTSGRGANVLTF.

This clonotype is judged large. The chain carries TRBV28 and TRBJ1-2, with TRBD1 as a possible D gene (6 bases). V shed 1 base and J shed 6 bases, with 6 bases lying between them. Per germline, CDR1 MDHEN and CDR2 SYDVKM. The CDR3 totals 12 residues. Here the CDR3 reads CASSLSGDGYTF. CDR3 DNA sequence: TGTGCCAGCAGTTTATCAGGGGATGGCTACACCTTC.

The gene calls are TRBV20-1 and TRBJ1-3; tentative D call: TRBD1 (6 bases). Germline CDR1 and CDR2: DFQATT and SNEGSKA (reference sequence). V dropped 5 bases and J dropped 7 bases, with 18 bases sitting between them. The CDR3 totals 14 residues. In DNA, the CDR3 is TGCAGTGCTGGCGGCGGCACAGGGACTAACACCATATATTTT. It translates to CSAGGGTGTNTIYF.

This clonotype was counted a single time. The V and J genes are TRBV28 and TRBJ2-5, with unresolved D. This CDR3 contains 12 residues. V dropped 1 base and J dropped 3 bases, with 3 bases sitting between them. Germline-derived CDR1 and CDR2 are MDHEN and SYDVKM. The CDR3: CASSLYEETQYF. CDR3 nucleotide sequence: TGTGCCAGCAGTTTATACGAAGAGACCCAGTACTTC. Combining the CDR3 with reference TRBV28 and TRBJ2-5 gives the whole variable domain DVKVTQSSRYLVKRTGEKVFLECVQDMDHENMFWYRQDPGLGLRLIYFSYDVKMKEKGDIPEGYSVSREKKERFSLILESASTNQTSMYLCASSLYEETQYFGPGTRLLVL.

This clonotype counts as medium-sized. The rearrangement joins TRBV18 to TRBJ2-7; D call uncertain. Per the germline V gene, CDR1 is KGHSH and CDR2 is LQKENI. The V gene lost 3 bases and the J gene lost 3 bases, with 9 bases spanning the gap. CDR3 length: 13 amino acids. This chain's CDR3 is CASSPSADYEQYF. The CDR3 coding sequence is TGTGCCAGCTCACCCTCGGCCGACTACGAGCAGTACTTC.

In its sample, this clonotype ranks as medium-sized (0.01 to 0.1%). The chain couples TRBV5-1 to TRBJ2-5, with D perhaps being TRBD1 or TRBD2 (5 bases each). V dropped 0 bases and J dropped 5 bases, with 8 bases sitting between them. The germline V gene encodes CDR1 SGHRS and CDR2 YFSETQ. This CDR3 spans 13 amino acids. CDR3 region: CASSLAGTETQYF. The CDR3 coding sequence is TGCGCCAGCAGCTTGGCTGGGACGGAGACCCAGTACTTC. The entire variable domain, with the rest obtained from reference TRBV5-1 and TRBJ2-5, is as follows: KAGVTQTPRYLIKTRGQQVTLSCSPISGHRSVSWYQQTPGQGLQFLFEYFSETQRNKGNFPGRFSGRQFSNSRSEMNVSTLELGDSALYLCASSLAGTETQYFGPGTRLLVL.

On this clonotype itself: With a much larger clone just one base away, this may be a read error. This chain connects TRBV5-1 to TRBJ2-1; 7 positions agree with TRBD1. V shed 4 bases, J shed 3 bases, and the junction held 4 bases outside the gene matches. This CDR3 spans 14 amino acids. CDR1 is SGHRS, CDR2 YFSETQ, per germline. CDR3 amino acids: CASSHDRDYNEQFF. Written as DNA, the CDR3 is TGCGCCAGCAGCCACGACAGGGACTACAATGAGCAGTTCTTC.

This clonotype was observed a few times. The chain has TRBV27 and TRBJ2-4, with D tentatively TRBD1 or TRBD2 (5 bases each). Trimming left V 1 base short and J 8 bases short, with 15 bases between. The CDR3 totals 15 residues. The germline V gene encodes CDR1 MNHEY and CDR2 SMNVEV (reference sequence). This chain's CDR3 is CASSLWGPETDIQYF. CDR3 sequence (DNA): TGTGCCAGCAGTTTATGGGGACCCGAAACTGACATTCAGTACTTC.

CDR3 sequence reads: CASSFNRDYEQYF. CDR3 DNA: TGTGCCAGCAGTTTCAACAGGGACTACGAGCAGTACTTC. This chain joins TRBV27 and TRBJ2-7; D possibly corresponds to TRBD1 (6 bases). This CDR3 has 13 residues. V was trimmed by 3 bases and J by 3 bases, leaving 9 bases between them. Germline CDR1 and CDR2: MNHEY and SMNVEV (reference sequence).

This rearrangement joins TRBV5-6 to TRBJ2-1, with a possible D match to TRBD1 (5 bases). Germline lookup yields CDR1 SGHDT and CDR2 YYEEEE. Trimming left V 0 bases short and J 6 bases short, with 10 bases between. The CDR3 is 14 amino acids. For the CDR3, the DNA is TGTGCCAGCAGCTTGGGACTGGGGCCCAATGAGCAGTTCTTC. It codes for CASSLGLGPNEQFF.

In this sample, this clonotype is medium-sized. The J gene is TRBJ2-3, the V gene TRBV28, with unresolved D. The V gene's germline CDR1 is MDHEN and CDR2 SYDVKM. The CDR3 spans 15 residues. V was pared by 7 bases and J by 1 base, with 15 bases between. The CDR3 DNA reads TGTGCCAGCACCCTGCCTCGTGGTGGCACAGATACGCAGTATTTT. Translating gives CASTLPRGGTDTQYF.